Presented here are 15 T cell receptor beta chains from one specimen sequenced in a study of breast tumors, draining lymph nodes, adjacent tissues. TCRdb re-derived calls from the multiplex PCR reads in MiXCR, one entry per CDR3 protein. The sample records fewer than 200,000 distinct CDR3 sequences, approximately 30% being singletons. The lymph nodes were axillary draining lymph nodes from breast cancer patients. The source material was axillary lymph node tissue. The receptors come from a female donor with breast cancer. Some clones in this sample may be carry-over from other donors' samples.

This clonotype was seen ten or more times. V gene TRBV7-9 combines with J gene TRBJ2-3, with D perhaps TRBD2 (5 bases). The CDR3 runs 14 residues. Germline assignment: CDR1 SEHNR and CDR2 FQNEAQ (reference sequence). Between the trimmed V and J ends, which lost 6 bases and 1 base, there was a span of 11 bases. The CDR3 region is CASSSDGGTDTQYF. Written as DNA, the CDR3 is TGTGCCAGCAGTTCCGACGGGGGCACAGATACGCAGTATTTT.

The chain couples TRBV27 to TRBJ2-7; a possible D gene is TRBD1 (6 bases). The CDR3 extends over 15 amino acids. Trimming took 5 bases from V and 2 from J, leaving 16 bases between them. Germline V gene data show CDR1 as MNHEY and CDR2 as SMNVEV (reference sequence). CDR3 in amino acids: CASSPRAGATYEQYF. DNA of the CDR3: TGTGCCAGCAGTCCAAGGGCAGGGGCGACCTACGAGCAGTACTTC.

In this sample, this clonotype turned up a few times. One end of the junction fails to match germline, which may point to a read error. V gene TRBV6-4 combines with J gene TRBJ2-7, with 10 bases fitting TRBD2. The CDR3 loop spans 15 amino acids. CDR1 MRHNA and CDR2 SNTAGT come from the germline V gene. CDR3 coding DNA: TGTGCCAGCAGCGAGGGACTAGCGAGGATTGGCGAGCGGTACTTC. As protein: CASSEGLARIGERYF.

The table lists this clonotype with many counts. The J gene is TRBJ2-7, the V gene TRBV5-6, with D perhaps TRBD1 or TRBD2 (6 bases each). Germline-derived CDR1 and CDR2 are SGHDT and YYEEEE. The length of the CDR3 is 15 residues. V dropped 4 bases and J dropped 2 bases, with 16 bases sitting between them. The CDR3 nucleotides are TGTGCCAGCAGCAGGCGGGACACCCGAGCCTACGAGCAGTACTTC. Its translation: CASSRRDTRAYEQYF.

Ten or more counts support this clonotype. V and J are TRBV5-1 and TRBJ2-3; no reliable D call. This CDR3 region has 15 residues. V dropped 1 base and J dropped 2 bases, with 11 bases sitting between them. Germline V gene sequence: CDR1 SGHRS, CDR2 YFSETQ. The CDR3 is CASSLFPPFTDTQYF. CDR3 DNA sequence: TGCGCCAGCAGCTTGTTCCCCCCGTTCACAGATACGCAGTATTTT.

The sample holds many counts of this clonotype. The chain joins TRBV4-1 to TRBJ1-5, with no clear D. Germline V gives CDR1 MGHRA, CDR2 YSYEKL. V was trimmed by 4 bases and J by 4 bases, leaving 14 bases between them. This CDR3 is 15 amino acids long. CDR3 protein: CASSLLDGGNQPQHF. CDR3 nucleotides: TGCGCCAGCAGCCTATTAGATGGCGGTAATCAGCCCCAGCATTTT.

This clonotype was seen at least ten times. The genes are TRBV4-3 and TRBJ2-3; 11 bases line up with TRBD2. This CDR3 is 16 amino acids long. V lost 5 bases to trimming and J lost 2 bases; unmatched junction nucleotides: 6. Germline CDR1 is LGHNA and CDR2 is YSLEER. The chain's CDR3 is CASSVRLAGYTDTQYF. The CDR3 nucleotides are TGCGCCAGCAGCGTTCGACTAGCGGGATACACAGATACGCAGTATTTT.

This clonotype was seen many times. The chain is built from TRBV15 and TRBJ2-7, with no clear D. The CDR3 runs to 14 residues. Between the trimmed V and J ends, which lost 0 bases and 4 bases, there was a span of 10 bases. The V gene's germline CDR1 is LNHNV and CDR2 YYDKDF (reference sequence). The CDR3 coding sequence is TGTGCCACCAGCAGAGACTCATCCAGATACGAGCAGTACTTC. The encoded protein is CATSRDSSRYEQYF. The full variable domain, completed using reference TRBV15 and TRBJ2-7, is DAMVIQNPRYQVTQFGKPVTLSCSQTLNHNVMYWYQQKSSQAPKLLFHYYDKDFNNEADTPDNFQSRRPNTSFCFLDIRSPGLGDTAMYLCATSRDSSRYEQYFGPGTRLTVT.

The chain combines TRBV5-6 with TRBJ2-1; TRBD2 aligns across 12 bases. Trimming removed 2 bases from V and 0 bases from J; junction bases left unmatched: 15. Germline CDR1 SGHDT, CDR2 YYEEEE. The CDR3 contains 21 residues. In DNA, the CDR3 is TGTGCCAGCAGCTTACCGGAGGGCCTAGCGGGGGGGCTGAGCTCCTACAATGAGCAGTTCTTC. Encoded protein: CASSLPEGLAGGLSSYNEQFF.

This clonotype was seen only a few times. The chain uses TRBV6-5 and TRBJ2-1; perhaps D is TRBD1 or TRBD2 (5 bases each). Germline values: CDR1 MNHEY, CDR2 SVGAGI. Trimming removed 0 bases from V and 5 bases from J, with 11 bases in between. The CDR3 loop spans 15 amino acids. CDR3 sequence (DNA): TGTGCCAGCAGTTACTCAGGGACCACCAACAATGAGCAGTTCTTC. It codes for CASSYSGTTNNEQFF.

For this clonotype: This may come from a read error, since a much larger clone is one base off. The chain links TRBV10-3 to TRBJ2-3; 8 bases fit TRBD1. The CDR3 is 18 residues long. Germline V CDR1 and CDR2: ENHRY, SYGVKD. The CDR3 sequence: CASSYPTGARGIEDTQYF. CDR3 bases: TGTGCCAGCAGTTACCCGACAGGGGCCAGAGGAATTGAAGATACGCAGTATTTT.

In this sample, this clonotype turned up many times. The chain recombines TRBV2 with TRBJ1-6; no clear D gene. Germline CDR1 is SNHLY and CDR2 is FYNNEI. The V gene lost 4 bases and the J gene lost 8 bases, with 9 bases spanning the gap. CDR3 length equals 13 residues. In nucleotides, the CDR3 is TGTGCCAGCAGTGTGGATGGAGATTCACCCCTCCACTTT. This codes for CASSVDGDSPLHF.

This sequence joins TRBV7-9 and TRBJ1-2; 7 nucleotides match TRBD1. The CDR3 sequence is 14 residues long. The germline CDR1 and CDR2 sequences are SEHNR and FQNEAQ (reference sequence). V gave up 5 bases and J gave up 2 bases; unmatched junction bases: 5. The CDR3 DNA is TGTGCCAGCAGCAGACAGGGATCAAACTATGGCTACACCTTC. It is translated as CASSRQGSNYGYTF.

Written as DNA, the CDR3 is TGCGCCAGCAGCCCCCGACCGGGAGGGGGCATCTACAATGAGCAGTTCTTC. Protein product: CASSPRPGGGIYNEQFF. The V gene is TRBV5-1, the J gene TRBJ2-1, with D maybe TRBD2 (8 bases). This CDR3 contains 17 residues. Germline lookup yields CDR1 SGHRS and CDR2 YFSETQ. Trimming took 4 bases from V and 3 from J, leaving 20 bases between them.

Of note for this clonotype: This may be a read error, as it is one base from a much larger clone. The chain combines TRBV5-1 with TRBJ2-7, with a tentative D call TRBD1 (6 bases). The CDR3 extends over 13 amino acids. CDR1 SGHRS and CDR2 YFSETQ come from the germline V gene. V was cut by 4 bases and J by 10 bases, with 18 bases left in between. The DNA of the CDR3 is TGCGCCAGCAGCCGCGCCAGGGGTAGGGACCAGTACTTC. It encodes CASSRARGRDQYF.